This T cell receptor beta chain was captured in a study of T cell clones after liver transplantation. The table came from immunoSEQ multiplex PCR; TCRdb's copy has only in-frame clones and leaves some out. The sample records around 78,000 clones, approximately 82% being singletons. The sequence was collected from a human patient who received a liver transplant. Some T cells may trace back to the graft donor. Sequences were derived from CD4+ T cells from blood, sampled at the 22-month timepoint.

DNA of the CDR3: TGTGCCAGCAGCGTAGTTTCTACCCCGTCCTACAATGAGCAGTTCTTC. Translating it yields CASSVVSTPSYNEQFF. V is TRBV9 and J is TRBJ2-1; D ambiguous. The germline V and J ends were trimmed by 0 bases and 1 base, with 11 bases remaining between them. Germline CDR1 reads SGDLS; CDR2 reads YYNGEE. This CDR3 contains 16 residues.